This T cell receptor (beta chain) was recorded in a study of blood T cell repertoires in COVID-19. CDR3 size: 16 residues. V was cut by 3 bases and J by 9 bases, with 20 bases left in between. Germline CDR1 is KGHSH and CDR2 is LQKENI. Assay used: immunoSEQ multiplex PCR; TCRdb lists only in-frame clones, some missing. The sample yields under 150,000 clones, nearly 90% seen once. The chain uses TRBV18 and TRBJ2-2; D is possibly TRBD2 (5 bases). This TCR came from a woman in her sixties or seventies who had recovered from COVID-19. Sample: peripheral blood. The CDR3 sequence is CASSPILGDIRRELFF. In DNA, the CDR3 is TGTGCCAGCTCACCTATTCTCGGGGATATAAGACGGGAGCTGTTTTTT.